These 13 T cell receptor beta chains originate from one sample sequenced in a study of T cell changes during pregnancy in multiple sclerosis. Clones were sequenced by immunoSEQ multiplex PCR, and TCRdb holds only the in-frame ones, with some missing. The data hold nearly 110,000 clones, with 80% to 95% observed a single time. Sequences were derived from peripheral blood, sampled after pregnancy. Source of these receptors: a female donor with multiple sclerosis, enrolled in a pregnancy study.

The CDR3 loop is CAITPRGGSYNEQFF. In DNA, the CDR3 is TGTGCCATCACCCCCCGAGGGGGCTCCTACAATGAGCAGTTCTTC. V usage is TRBV10-3 and J usage is TRBJ2-1, with TRBD1 as a possible D gene (6 bases). CDR3 length: 15 amino acids. V was clipped by 7 bases and J by 0 bases, with 13 bases between them. From germline, CDR1 is ENHRY and CDR2 SYGVKD.

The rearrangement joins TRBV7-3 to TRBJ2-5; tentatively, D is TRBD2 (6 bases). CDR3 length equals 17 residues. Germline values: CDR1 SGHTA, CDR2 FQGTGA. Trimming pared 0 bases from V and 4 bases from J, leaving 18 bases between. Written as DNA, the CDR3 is TGTGCCAGCAGCTTAACGGGCTCGGCAGGAGGGTCAGAGACCCAGTACTTC. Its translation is CASSLTGSAGGSETQYF.

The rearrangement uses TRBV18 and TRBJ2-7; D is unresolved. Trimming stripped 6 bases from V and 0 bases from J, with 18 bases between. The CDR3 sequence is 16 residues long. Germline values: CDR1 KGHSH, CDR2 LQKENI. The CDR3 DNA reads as TGTGCCAGCTCGCTAATTGGAAGCAGGCCCTCCTACGAGCAGTACTTC. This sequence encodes CASSLIGSRPSYEQYF.

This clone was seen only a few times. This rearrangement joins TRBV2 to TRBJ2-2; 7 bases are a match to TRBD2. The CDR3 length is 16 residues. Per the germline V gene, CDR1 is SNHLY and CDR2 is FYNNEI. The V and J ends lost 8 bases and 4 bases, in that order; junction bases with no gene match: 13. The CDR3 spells CASRRLAALGTGELFF. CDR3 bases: TGTGCCAGCCGGAGACTAGCAGCCTTGGGCACCGGGGAGCTGTTTTTT.

The CDR3 DNA follows: TGTGCCAGCAGACTCTTAGCGGTCCTCACAGATACGCAGTATTTT. Protein: CASRLLAVLTDTQYF. The chain is built from TRBV27 and TRBJ2-3; D is perhaps TRBD2 (6 bases). The CDR3 sequence is 15 residues long. Deletions cut 6 bases from V and 2 bases from J, with 15 bases between. CDR1 MNHEY and CDR2 SMNVEV come from the germline V gene (reference sequence).

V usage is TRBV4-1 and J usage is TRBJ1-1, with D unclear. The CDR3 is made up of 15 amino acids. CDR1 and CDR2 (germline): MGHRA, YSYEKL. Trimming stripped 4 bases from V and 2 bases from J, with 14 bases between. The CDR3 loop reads CASSLSEAVNTEAFF. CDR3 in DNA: TGCGCCAGCAGCCTTTCGGAGGCAGTTAACACTGAAGCTTTCTTT.

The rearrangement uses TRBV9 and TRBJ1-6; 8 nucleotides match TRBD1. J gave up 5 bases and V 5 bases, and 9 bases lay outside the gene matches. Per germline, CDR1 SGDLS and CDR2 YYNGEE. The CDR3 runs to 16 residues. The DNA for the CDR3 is TGTGCCAGCAGTGTGACCGGGACAGGTGATAATTCACCCCTCCACTTT. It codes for CASSVTGTGDNSPLHF.

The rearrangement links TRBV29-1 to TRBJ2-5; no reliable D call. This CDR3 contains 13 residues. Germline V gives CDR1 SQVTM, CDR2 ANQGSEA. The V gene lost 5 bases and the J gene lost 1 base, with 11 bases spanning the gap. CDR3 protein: CSVLLSFQETQYF. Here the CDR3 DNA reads TGCAGCGTTTTACTGAGTTTCCAAGAGACCCAGTACTTC.

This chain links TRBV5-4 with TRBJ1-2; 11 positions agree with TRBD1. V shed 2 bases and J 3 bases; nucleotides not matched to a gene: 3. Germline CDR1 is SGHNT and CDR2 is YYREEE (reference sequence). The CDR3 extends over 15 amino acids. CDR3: CASSFGTGGDYGYTF. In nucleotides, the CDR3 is TGTGCCAGCAGCTTCGGGACAGGGGGGGACTATGGCTACACCTTC. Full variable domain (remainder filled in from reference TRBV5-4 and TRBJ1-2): ETGVTQSPTHLIKTRGQQVTLRCSSQSGHNTVSWYQQALGQGPQFIFQYYREEENGRGNFPPRFSGLQFPNYSSELNVNALELDDSALYLCASSFGTGGDYGYTFGSGTRLTVV.

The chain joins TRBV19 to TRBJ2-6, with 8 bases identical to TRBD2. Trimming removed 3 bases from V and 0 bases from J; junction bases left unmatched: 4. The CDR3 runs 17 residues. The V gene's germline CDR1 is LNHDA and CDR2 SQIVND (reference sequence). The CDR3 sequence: CASSIREGGSGANVLTF. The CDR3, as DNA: TGTGCCAGTAGTATCCGGGAGGGAGGCTCTGGGGCCAACGTCCTGACTTTC.

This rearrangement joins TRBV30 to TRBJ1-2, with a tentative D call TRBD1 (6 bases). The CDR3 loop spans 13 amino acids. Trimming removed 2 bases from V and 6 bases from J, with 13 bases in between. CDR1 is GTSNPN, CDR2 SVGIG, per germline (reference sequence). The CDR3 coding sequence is TGTGCCTGGAGTCAGCAGGGGTGGGATGGCTACACCTTC. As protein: CAWSQQGWDGYTF.

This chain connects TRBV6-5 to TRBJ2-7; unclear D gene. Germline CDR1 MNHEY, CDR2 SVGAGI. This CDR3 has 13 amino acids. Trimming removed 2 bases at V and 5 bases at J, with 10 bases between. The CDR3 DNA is TGTGCCAGCAGTTACGCGTCATTCCACGAGCAGTACTTC. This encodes CASSYASFHEQYF.

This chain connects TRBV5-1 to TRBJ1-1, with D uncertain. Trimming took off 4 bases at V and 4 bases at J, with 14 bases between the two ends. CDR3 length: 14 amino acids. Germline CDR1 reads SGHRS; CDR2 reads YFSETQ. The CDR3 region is CASSVQLSGTEAFF. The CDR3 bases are TGCGCCAGCAGCGTCCAACTGTCGGGCACTGAAGCTTTCTTT.